This entry describes one T cell receptor (beta chain). CDR1 is MNHNY, CDR2 SVGAGI, per germline (reference sequence). Trimming left V 6 bases short and J 0 bases short, with 11 bases between. This CDR3 has 15 residues. The data were taken from a study of blood T cell repertoires in COVID-19. About the study: Sites across the United States, Italy and Spain contributed samples from acute and convalescent COVID-19. The cDNA or gDNA used as material had been derived from T cells, B-cell-depleted T cells, or PBMCs.

Sequenced by immunoSEQ multiplex PCR; TCRdb stores in-frame clones only, minus some. Of approximately 260,000 clones in the sample, 89% are singletons; the top ten hold 3.5% to 5%. The source of this sequence is a woman in her 40s who had recovered from COVID-19. The sequenced sample was peripheral blood. The chain links TRBV6-6 to TRBJ1-4; tentative D call: TRBD1 (5 bases). The CDR3 spells CASRGAGATNEKLFF. CDR3 nucleotide sequence: TGTGCCAGCAGGGGCGCGGGGGCAACTAATGAAAAACTGTTTTTT.